The clone carrying this T cell receptor (beta chain) was observed a handful of times. This specimen comes from a study of T-cell reconstitution after alpha-beta-depleted transplantation in children. Unique molecular identifiers were incorporated during preparation of the TCRbeta library. Via MiXCR, TCRdb re-called the PCR reads, giving one row per CDR3 protein. This table has 700,000 to 850,000 distinct CDR3 sequences, around 15% appearing once. The sequenced sample was PBMCs, mostly from graft donor cells, obtained 360 days after TCRalphabeta/CD19-depleted stem cell transplant. This receptor was taken from a male patient between 5 and 17 years old who had a stem cell transplant for acute lymphoblastic leukemia, so the T cells may come from the graft donor.

CDR3 coding DNA: TGTGCCGTTGGGGGCTTATTTTCCTACGAGCAGTACTTC. Protein: CAVGGLFSYEQYF. The rearrangement joins TRBV7-6 to TRBJ2-7; a possible D gene is TRBD1 (6 bases). There are 13 residues in the CDR3. With 11 bases removed from V and 1 base from J, the gap between germline ends came to 15 bases. Per germline, CDR1 SGHVS and CDR2 FNYEAQ.